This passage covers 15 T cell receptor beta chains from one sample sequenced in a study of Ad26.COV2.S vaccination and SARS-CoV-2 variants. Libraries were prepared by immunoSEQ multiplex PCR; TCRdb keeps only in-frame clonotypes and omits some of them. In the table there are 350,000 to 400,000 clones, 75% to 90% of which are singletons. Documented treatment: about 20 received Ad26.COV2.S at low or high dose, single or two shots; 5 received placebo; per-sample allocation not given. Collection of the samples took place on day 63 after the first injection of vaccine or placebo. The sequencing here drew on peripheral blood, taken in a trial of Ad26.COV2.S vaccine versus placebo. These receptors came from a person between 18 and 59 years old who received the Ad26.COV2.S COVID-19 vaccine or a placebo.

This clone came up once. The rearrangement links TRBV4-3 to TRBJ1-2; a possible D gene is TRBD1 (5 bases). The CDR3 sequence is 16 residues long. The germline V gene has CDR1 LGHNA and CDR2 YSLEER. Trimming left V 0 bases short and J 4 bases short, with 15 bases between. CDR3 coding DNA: TGCGCCAGCAGCCAAGATCGGTCGGGGCAGCTCTATGGCTACACCTTC. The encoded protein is CASSQDRSGQLYGYTF.

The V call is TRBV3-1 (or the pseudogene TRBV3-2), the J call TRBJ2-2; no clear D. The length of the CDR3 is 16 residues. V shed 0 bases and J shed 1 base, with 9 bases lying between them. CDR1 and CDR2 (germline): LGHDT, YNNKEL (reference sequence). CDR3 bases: TGTGCCAGCAGCCAAGACGACGGGCAGAACACCGGGGAGCTGTTTTTT. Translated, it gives CASSQDDGQNTGELFF.

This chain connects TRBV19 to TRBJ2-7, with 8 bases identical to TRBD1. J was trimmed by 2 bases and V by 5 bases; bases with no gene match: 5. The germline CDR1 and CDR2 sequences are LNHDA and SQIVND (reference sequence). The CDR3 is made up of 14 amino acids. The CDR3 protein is CASSFGTGPYEQYF. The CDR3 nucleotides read TGTGCCAGTAGTTTTGGGACAGGTCCCTACGAGCAGTACTTC.

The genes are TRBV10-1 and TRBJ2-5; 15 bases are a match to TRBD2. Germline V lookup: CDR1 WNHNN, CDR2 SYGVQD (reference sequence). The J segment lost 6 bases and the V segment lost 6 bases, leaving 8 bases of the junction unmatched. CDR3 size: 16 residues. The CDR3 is CASSPGLAGGGKTQYF. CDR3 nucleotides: TGCGCCAGCAGCCCCGGACTAGCGGGGGGGGGAAAGACCCAGTACTTC.

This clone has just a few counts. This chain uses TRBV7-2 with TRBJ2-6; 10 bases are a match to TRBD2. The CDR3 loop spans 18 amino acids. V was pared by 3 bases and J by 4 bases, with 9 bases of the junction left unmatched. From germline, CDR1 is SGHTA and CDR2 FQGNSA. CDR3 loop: CASSFRAGGPLGANVLTF. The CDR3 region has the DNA TGTGCCAGCAGCTTCCGAGCGGGGGGGCCGTTAGGGGCCAACGTCCTGACTTTC.

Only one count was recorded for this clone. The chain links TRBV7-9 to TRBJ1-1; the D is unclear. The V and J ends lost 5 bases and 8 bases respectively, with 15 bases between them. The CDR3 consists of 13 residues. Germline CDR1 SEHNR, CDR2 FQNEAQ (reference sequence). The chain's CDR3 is CASSTYGGSEAFF. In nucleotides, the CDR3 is TGTGCCAGCAGCACCTATGGAGGGAGCGAAGCTTTCTTT.

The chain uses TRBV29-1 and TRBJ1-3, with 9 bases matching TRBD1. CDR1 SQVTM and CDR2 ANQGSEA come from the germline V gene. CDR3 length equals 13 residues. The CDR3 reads CGVKDRGEHTIYF. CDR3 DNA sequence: TGCGGAGTGAAGGACAGGGGCGAGCACACCATATATTTT.

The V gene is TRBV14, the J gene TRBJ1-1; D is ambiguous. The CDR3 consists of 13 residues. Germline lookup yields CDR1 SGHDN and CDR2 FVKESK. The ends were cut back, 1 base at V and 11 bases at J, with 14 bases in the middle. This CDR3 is CASSQVAERRAFF. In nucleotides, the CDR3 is TGTGCCAGCAGCCAAGTAGCTGAGAGGAGGGCTTTCTTT.

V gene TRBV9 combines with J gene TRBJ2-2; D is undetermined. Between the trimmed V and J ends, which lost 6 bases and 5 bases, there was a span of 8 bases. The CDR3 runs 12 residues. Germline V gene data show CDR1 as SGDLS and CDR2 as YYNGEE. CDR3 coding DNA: TGTGCCAGCATCGCCCGGACCGGGGAGCTGTTTTTT. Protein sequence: CASIARTGELFF.

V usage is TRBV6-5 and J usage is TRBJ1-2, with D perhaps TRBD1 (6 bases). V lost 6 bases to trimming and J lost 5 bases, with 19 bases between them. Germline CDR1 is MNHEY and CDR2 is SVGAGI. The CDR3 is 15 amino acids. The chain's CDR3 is CASSPGAPSSYGYTF. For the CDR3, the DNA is TGTGCCAGCAGCCCGGGGGCACCCAGTTCGTATGGCTACACCTTC.

The CDR3 spells CAWSVRGQGNYGYTF. The DNA for the CDR3 is TGTGCCTGGAGTGTCCGGGGGCAGGGGAACTATGGCTACACCTTC. The gene calls are TRBV30 and TRBJ1-2; tentative D call: TRBD1 (6 bases). This CDR3 has 15 residues. Trimming took 0 bases from V and 2 from J, leaving 13 bases between them. Germline V gene sequence: CDR1 GTSNPN, CDR2 SVGIG (reference sequence).

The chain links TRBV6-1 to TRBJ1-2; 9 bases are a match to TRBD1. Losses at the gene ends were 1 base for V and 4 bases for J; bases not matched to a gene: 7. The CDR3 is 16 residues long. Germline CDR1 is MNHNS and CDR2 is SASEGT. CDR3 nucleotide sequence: TGTGCCAGCAGTGAAGTGACAGGGGGGCACTTCTATGGCTACACCTTC. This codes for CASSEVTGGHFYGYTF.

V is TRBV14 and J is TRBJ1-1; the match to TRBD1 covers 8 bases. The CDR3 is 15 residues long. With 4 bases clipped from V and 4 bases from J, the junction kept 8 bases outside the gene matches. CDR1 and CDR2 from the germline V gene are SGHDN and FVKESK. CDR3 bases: TGTGCCAGCAGCCTATCGACAGGGGAAGGCACTGAAGCTTTCTTT. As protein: CASSLSTGEGTEAFF. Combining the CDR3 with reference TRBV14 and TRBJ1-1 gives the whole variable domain EAGVTQFPSHSVIEKGQTVTLRCDPISGHDNLYWYRRVMGKEIKFLLHFVKESKQDESGMPNNRFLAERTGGTYSTLKVQPAELEDSGVYFCASSLSTGEGTEAFFGQGTRLTVV.

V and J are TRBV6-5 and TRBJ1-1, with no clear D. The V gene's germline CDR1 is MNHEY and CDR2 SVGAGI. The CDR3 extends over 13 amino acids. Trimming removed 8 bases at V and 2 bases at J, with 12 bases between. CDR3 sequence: CASARVLNTEAFF. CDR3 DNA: TGTGCCAGCGCCCGGGTTCTAAACACTGAAGCTTTCTTT.

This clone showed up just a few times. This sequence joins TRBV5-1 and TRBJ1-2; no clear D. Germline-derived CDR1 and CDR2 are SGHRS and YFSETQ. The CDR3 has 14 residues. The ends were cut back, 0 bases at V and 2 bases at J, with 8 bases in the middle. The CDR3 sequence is CASSLEMGNYGYTF. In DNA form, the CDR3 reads TGCGCCAGCAGCTTGGAGATGGGGAACTATGGCTACACCTTC.